The present T cell receptor (beta chain) was sequenced within a study of cytomegalovirus exposure and HLA in healthy donors. Findings and caveats of the study: It is likely that the observed cluster of highly shared sequence variants was a sequencing artifact. TCR beta sequences numbering under 20,000 were associated with HLA alleles at 0.05 false discovery rate in a later analysis.

Germline CDR1 and CDR2: MNHNS and SASEGT. CDR3 length: 14 amino acids. The V and J ends lost 7 bases and 5 bases, in that order; junction bases with no gene match: 6. Of note for this clone: Its antigen is not known.

This PCR relied on a set of 60 Vbeta primers and 13 Jbeta primers. Here immunoSEQ multiplex PCR was the method, and the copy in TCRdb shows in-frame clones only, minus some. This sample has more than 95,000 clones, with under 90% found just once. The chain links TRBV6-1 to TRBJ2-5; 11 nucleotides agree with TRBD1. The sequence was obtained from a woman under 40 in good health and CMV-seronegative. Sequencing input: PBMCs. The CDR3 nucleotides are TGTGCCAGCACCGGGACAGGGGGAGGGGAGACCCAGTACTTC. It is translated as CASTGTGGGETQYF.